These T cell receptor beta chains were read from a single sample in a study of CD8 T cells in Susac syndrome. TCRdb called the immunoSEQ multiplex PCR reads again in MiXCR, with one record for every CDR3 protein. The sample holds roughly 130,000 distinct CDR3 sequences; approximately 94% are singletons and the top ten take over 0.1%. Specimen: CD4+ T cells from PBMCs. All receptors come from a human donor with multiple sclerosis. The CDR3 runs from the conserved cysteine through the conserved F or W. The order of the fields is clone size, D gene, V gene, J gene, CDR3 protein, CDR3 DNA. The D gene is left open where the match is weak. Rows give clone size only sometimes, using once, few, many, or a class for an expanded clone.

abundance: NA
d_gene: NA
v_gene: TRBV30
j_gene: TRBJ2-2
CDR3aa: CAWSVRGGTGELFF
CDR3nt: TGTGCCTGGAGTGTACGTGGGGGGACCGGGGAGCTGTTTTTT

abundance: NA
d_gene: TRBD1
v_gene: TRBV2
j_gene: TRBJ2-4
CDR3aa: CASSDGQGIGIQYF
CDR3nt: TGTGCCAGCAGTGACGGACAGGGAATCGGCATTCAGTACTTC

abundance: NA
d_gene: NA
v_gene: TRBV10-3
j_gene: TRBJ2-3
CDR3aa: CAISGGGDTQYF
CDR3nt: TGTGCCATCAGTGGAGGGGGAGATACGCAGTATTTT

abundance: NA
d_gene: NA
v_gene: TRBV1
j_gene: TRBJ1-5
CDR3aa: CTSSQEPPRQGLTQPQHF
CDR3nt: TGCACCAGCAGCCAGGAGCCCCCGAGACAGGGGCTAACTCAGCCCCAGCATTTT

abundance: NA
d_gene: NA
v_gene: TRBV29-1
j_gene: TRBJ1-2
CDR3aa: CSAVAPADGYTF
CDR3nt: TGCAGCGCCGTGGCCCCGGCGGACGGCTACACCTTC

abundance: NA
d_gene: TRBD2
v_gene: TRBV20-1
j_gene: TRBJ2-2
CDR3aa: CSAGPTSSGKNTGELFF
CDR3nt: TGCAGTGCTGGACCTACCTCTAGCGGGAAGAACACCGGGGAGCTGTTTTTT

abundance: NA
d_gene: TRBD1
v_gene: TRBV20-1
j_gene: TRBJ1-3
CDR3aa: CSAGQGGSGNTIYF
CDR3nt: TGCAGTGCTGGACAGGGCGGCTCTGGAAACACCATATATTTT

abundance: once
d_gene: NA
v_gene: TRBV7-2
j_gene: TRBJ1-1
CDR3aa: CASSLEGWSEAFF
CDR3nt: TGTGCCAGCAGCTTAGAAGGATGGAGTGAAGCTTTCTTT

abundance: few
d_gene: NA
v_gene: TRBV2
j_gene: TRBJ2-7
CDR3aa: CASSEGVYEQYF
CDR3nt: TGTGCCAGCAGTGAAGGGGTCTACGAGCAGTACTTC

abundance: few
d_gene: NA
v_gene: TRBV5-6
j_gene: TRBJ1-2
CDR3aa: CASSPTDNYGYTF
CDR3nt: TGTGCCAGCAGCCCGACGGATAACTATGGCTACACCTTC

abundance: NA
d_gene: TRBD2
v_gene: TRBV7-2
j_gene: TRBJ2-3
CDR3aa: CASSRTSGSTDTQYF
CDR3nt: TGTGCCAGCAGTCGGACTAGCGGGAGCACAGATACGCAGTATTTT

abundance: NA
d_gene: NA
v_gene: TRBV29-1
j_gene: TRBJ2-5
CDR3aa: CSVKTGPGETQYF
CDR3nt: TGCAGCGTTAAAACAGGGCCCGGGGAGACCCAGTACTTC

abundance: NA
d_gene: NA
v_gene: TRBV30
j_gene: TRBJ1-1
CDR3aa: CAWSVLDNLRTFF
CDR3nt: TGTGCCTGGAGTGTACTGGATAACCTCCGAACTTTCTTT

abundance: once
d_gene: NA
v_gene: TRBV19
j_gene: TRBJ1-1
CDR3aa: CASSIEGKNTEAFF
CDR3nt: TGTGCCAGTAGTATTGAGGGGAAGAACACTGAAGCTTTCTTT

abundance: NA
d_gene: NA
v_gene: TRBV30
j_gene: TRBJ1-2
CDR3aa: CAWSIGGDYGYTF
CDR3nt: TGTGCCTGGAGCATAGGGGGGGACTATGGCTACACCTTC

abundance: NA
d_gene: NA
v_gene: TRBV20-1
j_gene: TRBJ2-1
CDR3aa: CSARDRDTDFRFSYNEQFF
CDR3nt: TGCAGTGCTAGAGATCGGGACACCGACTTTCGCTTCTCCTACAATGAGCAGTTCTTC

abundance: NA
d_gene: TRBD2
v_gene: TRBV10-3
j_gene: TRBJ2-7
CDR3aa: CAISGLAGGAYEQYF
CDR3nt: TGTGCCATCAGCGGACTAGCGGGAGGCGCCTACGAGCAGTACTTC

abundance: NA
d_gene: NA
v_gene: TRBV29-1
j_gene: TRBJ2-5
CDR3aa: CSVRPQETQYF
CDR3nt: TGCAGCGTTCGACCCCAAGAGACCCAGTACTTC

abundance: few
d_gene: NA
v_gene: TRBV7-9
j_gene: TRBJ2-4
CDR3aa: CASSFDLKYIQYF
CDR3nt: TGTGCCAGCAGCTTTGACCTGAAGTACATTCAGTACTTC

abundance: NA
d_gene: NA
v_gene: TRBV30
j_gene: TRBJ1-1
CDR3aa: CAWRAGNTEAFF
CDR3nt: TGTGCCTGGAGGGCCGGGAACACTGAAGCTTTCTTT

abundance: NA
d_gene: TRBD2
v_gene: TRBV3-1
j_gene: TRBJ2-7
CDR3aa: CASSPNPRVAGGPSEQYF
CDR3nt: TGTGCCAGCAGCCCCAACCCCCGGGTAGCGGGAGGGCCAAGCGAGCAGTACTTC

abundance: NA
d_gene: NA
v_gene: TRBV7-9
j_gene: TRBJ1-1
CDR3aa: CASSFGRGDTEAFF
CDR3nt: TGTGCCAGCAGCTTTGGCAGGGGCGACACTGAAGCTTTCTTT

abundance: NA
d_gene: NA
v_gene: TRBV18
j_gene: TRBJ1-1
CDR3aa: CASSPNPANTEAFF
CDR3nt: TGTGCCAGCTCACCAAACCCGGCGAACACTGAAGCTTTCTTT

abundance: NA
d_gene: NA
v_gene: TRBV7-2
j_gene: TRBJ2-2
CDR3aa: CASQWGSGELFF
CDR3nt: TGTGCCAGCCAGTGGGGGTCCGGGGAGCTGTTTTTT

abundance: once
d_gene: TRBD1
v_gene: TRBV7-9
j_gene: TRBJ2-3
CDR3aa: CASSSGQGATDTQYF
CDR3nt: TGTGCCAGCAGCTCGGGACAGGGGGCTACAGATACGCAGTATTTT

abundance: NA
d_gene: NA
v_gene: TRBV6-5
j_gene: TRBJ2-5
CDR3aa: CASSPTRQVKETQYF
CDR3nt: TGTGCCAGCAGTCCAACGCGACAGGTCAAAGAGACCCAGTACTTC

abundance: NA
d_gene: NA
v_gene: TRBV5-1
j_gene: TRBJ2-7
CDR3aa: CASRFPAGEQYF
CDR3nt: TGCGCCAGCAGGTTCCCCGCGGGGGAGCAGTACTTC

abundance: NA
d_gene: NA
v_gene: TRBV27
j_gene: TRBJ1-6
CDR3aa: CASTGSYNSPLHF
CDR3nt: TGTGCCAGCACCGGCTCCTATAATTCACCCCTCCACTTT

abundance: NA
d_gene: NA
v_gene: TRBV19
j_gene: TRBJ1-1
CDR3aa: CASTSPSGLLNTEAFF
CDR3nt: TGTGCCAGTACCTCACCATCGGGACTCCTGAACACTGAAGCTTTCTTT

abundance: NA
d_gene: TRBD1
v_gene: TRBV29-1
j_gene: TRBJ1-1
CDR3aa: CSVVTGANTEAFF
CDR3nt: TGCAGCGTAGTGACAGGGGCGAACACTGAAGCTTTCTTT

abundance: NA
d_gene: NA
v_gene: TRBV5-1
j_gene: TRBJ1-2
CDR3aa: CASSLGVQQGGYTF
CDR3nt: TGCGCCAGCAGCTTGGGAGTACAGCAGGGTGGCTACACCTTC

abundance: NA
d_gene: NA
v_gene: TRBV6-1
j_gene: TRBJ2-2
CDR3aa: CASSPNPTGELFF
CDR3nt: TGTGCCAGCAGTCCGAATCCAACCGGGGAGCTGTTTTTT

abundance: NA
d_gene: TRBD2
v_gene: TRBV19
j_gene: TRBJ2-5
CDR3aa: CASSIDRGVQETQYF
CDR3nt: TGTGCCAGTAGTATAGATCGGGGGGTCCAAGAGACCCAGTACTTC

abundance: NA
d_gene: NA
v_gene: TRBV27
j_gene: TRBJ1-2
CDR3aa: CASSSPSYGYTF
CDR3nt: TGTGCCAGCAGCTCCCCGTCCTATGGCTACACCTTC

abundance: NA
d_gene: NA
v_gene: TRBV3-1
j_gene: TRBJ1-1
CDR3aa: CASSQESFGWENTEAFF
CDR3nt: TGTGCCAGCAGCCAAGAGTCTTTCGGCTGGGAGAACACTGAAGCTTTCTTT

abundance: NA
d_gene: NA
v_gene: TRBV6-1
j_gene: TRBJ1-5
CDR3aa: CASSEGTGLQPQHF
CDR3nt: TGTGCCAGCAGTGAGGGGACCGGATTACAGCCCCAGCATTTT

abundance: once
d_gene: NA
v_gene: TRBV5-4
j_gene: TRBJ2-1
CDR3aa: CASSLQAQGFYNEQFF
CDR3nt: TGTGCCAGCAGCTTGCAGGCCCAGGGGTTTTACAATGAGCAGTTCTTC

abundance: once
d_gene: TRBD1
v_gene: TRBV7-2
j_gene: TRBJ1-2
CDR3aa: CASSFDRGRDGYTF
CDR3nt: TGTGCCAGCAGCTTTGACAGGGGGCGGGATGGCTACACCTTC

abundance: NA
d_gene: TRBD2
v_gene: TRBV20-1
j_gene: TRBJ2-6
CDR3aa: CSARDRGVGANVLTF
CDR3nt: TGCAGTGCTAGAGATCGGGGGGTAGGGGCCAACGTCCTGACTTTC

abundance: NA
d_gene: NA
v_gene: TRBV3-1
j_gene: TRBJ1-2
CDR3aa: CASSQELRGYTF
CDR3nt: TGTGCCAGCAGCCAAGAACTCCGAGGCTACACCTTC